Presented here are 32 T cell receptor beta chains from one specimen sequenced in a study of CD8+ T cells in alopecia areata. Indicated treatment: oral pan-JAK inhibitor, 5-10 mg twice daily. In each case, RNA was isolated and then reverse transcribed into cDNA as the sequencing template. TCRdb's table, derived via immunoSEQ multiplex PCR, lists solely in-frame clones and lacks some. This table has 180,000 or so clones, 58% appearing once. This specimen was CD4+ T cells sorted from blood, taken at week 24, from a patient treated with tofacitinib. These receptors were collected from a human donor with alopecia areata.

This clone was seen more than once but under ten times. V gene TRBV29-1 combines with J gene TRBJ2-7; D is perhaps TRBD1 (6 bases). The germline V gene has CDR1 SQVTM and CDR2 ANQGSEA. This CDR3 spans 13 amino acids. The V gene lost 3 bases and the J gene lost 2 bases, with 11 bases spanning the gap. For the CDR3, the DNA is TGCAGCGTTGAGTTACAGGGTACCTACGAGCAGTACTTC. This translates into CSVELQGTYEQYF.

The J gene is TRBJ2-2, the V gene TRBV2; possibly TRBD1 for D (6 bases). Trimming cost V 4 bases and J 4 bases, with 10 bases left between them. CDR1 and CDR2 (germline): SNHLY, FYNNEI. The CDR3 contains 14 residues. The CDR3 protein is CASSAGVVTGELFF. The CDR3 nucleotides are TGTGCCAGCAGTGCAGGGGTAGTCACCGGGGAGCTGTTTTTT.

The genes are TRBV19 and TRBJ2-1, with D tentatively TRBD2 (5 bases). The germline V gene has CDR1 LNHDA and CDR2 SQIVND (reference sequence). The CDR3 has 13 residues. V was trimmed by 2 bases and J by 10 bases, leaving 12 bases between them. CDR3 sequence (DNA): TGTGCCAGTAGTATATCACCGGAGCGGGAGCAGTTCTTC. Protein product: CASSISPEREQFF.

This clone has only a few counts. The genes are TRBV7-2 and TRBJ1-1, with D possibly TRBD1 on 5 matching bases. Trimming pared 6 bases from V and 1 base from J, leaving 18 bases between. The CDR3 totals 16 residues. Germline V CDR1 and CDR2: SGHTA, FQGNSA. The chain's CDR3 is CASSRGTGGGNTEAFF. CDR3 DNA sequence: TGTGCCAGCAGTCGTGGGACGGGTGGAGGGAACACTGAAGCTTTCTTT.

This CDR3 is CATSRVRDTQYF. The CDR3 nucleotides read TGTGCCACCAGCAGAGTAAGGGATACGCAGTATTTT. V is TRBV15 and J is TRBJ2-3; D is uncertain. V lost 1 base to trimming and J lost 6 bases, with 5 bases between them. This CDR3 comprises 12 residues. Germline assignment: CDR1 LNHNV and CDR2 YYDKDF (reference sequence). Supplemented by reference TRBV15 and TRBJ2-3, the full variable domain reads DAMVIQNPRYQVTQFGKPVTLSCSQTLNHNVMYWYQQKSSQAPKLLFHYYDKDFNNEADTPDNFQSRRPNTSFCFLDIRSPGLGDTAMYLCATSRVRDTQYFGPGTRLTVL.

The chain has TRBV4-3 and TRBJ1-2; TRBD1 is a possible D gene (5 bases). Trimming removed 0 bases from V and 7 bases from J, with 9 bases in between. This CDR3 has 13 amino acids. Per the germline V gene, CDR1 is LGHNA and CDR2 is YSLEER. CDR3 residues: CASSQEPGTGYTF. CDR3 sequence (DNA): TGCGCCAGCAGCCAAGAACCGGGGACTGGCTACACCTTC.

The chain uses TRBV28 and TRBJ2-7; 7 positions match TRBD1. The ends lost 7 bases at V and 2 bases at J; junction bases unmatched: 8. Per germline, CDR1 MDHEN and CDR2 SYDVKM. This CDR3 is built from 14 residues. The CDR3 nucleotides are TGTGCCAGCACTGCTCCGGGACAGACCTACGAGCAGTACTTC. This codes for CASTAPGQTYEQYF. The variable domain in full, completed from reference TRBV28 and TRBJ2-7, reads DVKVTQSSRYLVKRTGEKVFLECVQDMDHENMFWYRQDPGLGLRLIYFSYDVKMKEKGDIPEGYSVSREKKERFSLILESASTNQTSMYLCASTAPGQTYEQYFGPGTRLTVT.

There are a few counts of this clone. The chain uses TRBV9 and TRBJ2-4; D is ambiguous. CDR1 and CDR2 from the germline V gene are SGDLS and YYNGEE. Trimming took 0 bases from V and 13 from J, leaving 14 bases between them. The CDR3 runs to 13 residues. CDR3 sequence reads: CASSVGVRDNQYF. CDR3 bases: TGTGCCAGCAGCGTAGGGGTGAGAGATAACCAGTACTTC. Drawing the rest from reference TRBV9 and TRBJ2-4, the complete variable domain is DSGVTQTPKHLITATGQRVTLRCSPRSGDLSVYWYQQSLDQGLQFLIQYYNGEERAKGNILERFSAQQFPDLHSELNLSSLELGDSALYFCASSVGVRDNQYFGAGTRLSVL.

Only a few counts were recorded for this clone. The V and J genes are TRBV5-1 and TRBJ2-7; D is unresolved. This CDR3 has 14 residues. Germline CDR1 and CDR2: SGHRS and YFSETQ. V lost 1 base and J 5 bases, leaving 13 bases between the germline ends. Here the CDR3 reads CASSLIPGNDEQYF. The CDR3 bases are TGCGCCAGCAGCTTGATCCCAGGTAACGACGAGCAGTACTTC.

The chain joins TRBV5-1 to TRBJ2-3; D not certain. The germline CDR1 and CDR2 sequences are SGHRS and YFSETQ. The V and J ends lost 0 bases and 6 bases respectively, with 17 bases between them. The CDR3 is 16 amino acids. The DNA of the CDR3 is TGCGCCAGCAGCTTGGGGGCTAGTCTCGAGTCTGATACGCAGTATTTT. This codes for CASSLGASLESDTQYF. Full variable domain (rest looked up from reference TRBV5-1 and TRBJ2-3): KAGVTQTPRYLIKTRGQQVTLSCSPISGHRSVSWYQQTPGQGLQFLFEYFSETQRNKGNFPGRFSGRQFSNSRSEMNVSTLELGDSALYLCASSLGASLESDTQYFGPGTRLTVL.

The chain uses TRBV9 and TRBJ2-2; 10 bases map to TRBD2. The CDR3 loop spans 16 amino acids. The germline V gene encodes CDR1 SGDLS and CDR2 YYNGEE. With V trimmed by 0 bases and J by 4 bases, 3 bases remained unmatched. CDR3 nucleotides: TGTGCCAGCAGCGTAGCGGCTAGCGGGGGCACCGGGGAGCTGTTTTTT. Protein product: CASSVAASGGTGELFF.

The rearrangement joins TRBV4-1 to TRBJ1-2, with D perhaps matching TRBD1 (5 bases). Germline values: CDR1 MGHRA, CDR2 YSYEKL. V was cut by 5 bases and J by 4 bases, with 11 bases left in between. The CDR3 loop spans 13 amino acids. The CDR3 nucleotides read TGCGCCAGCAGCGCCCCAGGGAGCTATGGCTACACCTTC. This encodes CASSAPGSYGYTF.

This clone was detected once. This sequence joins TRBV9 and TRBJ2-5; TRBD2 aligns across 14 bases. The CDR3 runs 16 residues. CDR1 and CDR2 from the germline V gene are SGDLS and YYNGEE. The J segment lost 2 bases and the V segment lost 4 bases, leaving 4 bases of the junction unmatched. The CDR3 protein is CASSFRTSGGQETQYF. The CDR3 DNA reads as TGTGCCAGCAGCTTCCGGACTAGCGGGGGGCAAGAGACCCAGTACTTC.

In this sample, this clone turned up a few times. This CDR3 is CASSAGLAGLYEQYF. The DNA for the CDR3 is TGTGCCAGCAGCGCCGGACTAGCGGGTCTCTACGAGCAGTACTTC. The chain couples TRBV28 to TRBJ2-7; 11 bases are shared with TRBD2. This CDR3 is built from 15 residues. Germline CDR1 is MDHEN and CDR2 is SYDVKM. Germline trimming cut 6 bases from V and 3 bases from J; bases unmatched to any gene: 7.

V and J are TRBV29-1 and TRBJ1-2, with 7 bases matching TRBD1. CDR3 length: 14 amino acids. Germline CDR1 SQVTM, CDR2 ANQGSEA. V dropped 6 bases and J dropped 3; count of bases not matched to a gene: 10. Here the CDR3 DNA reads TGCAGCGTAGCGACAGGGCTCGGCGACTATGGCTACACCTTC. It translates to CSVATGLGDYGYTF.

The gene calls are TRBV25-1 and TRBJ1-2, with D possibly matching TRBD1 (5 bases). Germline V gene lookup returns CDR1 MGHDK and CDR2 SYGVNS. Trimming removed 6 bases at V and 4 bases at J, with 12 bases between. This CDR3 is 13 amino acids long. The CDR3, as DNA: TGTGCCAGCAGCTTTAGTGGGGGCTATGGCTACACCTTC. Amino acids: CASSFSGGYGYTF.

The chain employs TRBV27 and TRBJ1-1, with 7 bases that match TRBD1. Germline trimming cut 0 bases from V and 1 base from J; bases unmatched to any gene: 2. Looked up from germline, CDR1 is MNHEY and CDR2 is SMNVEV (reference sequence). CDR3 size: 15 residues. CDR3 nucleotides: TGTGCCAGCAGTTTATCTCCAGGGGGGAACACTGAAGCTTTCTTT. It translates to CASSLSPGGNTEAFF.

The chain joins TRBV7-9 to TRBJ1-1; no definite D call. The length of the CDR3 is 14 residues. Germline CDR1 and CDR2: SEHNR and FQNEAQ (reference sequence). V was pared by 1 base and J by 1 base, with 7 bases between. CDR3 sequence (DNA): TGTGCCAGCAGCTTAGTAGGGTCGAACACTGAAGCTTTCTTT. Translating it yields CASSLVGSNTEAFF.

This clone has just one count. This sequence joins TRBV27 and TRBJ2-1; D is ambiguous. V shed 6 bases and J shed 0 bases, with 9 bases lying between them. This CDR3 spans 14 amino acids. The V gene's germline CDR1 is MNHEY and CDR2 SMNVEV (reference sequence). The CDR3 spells CASSPAFSYNEQFF. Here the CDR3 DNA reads TGTGCCAGCAGCCCAGCCTTCTCCTACAATGAGCAGTTCTTC.

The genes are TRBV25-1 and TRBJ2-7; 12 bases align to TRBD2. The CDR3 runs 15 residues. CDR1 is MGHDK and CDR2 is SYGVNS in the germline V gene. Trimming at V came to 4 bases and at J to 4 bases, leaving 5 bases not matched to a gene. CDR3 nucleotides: TGTGCCAGCAGTGCACTAGCGGGAGGATTTTACGAGCAGTACTTC. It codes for CASSALAGGFYEQYF.

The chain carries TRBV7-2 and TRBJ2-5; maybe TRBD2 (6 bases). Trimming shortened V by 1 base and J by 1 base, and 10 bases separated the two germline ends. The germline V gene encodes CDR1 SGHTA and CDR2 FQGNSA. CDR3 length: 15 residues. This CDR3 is CASSLVAGLQETQYF. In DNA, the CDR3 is TGTGCCAGCAGCTTAGTCGCGGGGCTCCAAGAGACCCAGTACTTC.

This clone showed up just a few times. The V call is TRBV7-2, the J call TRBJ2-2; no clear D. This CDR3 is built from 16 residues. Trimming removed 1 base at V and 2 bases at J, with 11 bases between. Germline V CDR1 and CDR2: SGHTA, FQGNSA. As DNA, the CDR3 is TGTGCCAGCAGCTTAGGTCATATCGATAACACCGGGGAGCTGTTTTTT. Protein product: CASSLGHIDNTGELFF.

CDR3 nucleotides: TGCAGTGCTAGGGGAGGGAATGGCTACACCTTC. Its protein is CSARGGNGYTF. V gene TRBV20-1 combines with J gene TRBJ1-2; the D is unclear. CDR1 is DFQATT and CDR2 is SNEGSKA in the germline V gene (reference sequence). This CDR3 has 11 amino acids. V shed 3 bases and J shed 6 bases, with 8 bases lying between them.

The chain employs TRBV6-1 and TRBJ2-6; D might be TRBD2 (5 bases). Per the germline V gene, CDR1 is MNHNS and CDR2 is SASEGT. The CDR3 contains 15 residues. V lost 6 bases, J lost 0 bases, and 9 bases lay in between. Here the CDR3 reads CASRRRDSGANVLTF. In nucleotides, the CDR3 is TGTGCCAGCAGACGCCGGGACTCTGGGGCCAACGTCCTGACTTTC.

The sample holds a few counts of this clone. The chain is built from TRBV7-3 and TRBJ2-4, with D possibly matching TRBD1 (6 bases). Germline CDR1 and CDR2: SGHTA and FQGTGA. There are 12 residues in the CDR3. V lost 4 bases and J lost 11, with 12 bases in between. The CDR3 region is CASSSGVGVQYF. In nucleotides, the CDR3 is TGTGCCAGCAGCTCAGGGGTCGGGGTTCAGTACTTC.

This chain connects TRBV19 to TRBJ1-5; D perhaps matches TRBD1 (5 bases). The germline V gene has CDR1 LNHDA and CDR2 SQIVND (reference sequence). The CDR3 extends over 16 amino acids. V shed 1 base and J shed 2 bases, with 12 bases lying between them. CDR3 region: CASSIGGMRGNQPQHF. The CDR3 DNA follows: TGTGCCAGTAGTATAGGGGGCATGAGGGGCAATCAGCCCCAGCATTTT.

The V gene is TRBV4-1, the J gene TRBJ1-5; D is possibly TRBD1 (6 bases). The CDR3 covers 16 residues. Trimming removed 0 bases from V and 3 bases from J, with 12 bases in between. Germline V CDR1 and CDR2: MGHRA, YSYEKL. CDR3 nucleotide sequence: TGCGCCAGCAGCCAAGAAGCCAGGGGTAACAATCAGCCCCAGCATTTT. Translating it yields CASSQEARGNNQPQHF.

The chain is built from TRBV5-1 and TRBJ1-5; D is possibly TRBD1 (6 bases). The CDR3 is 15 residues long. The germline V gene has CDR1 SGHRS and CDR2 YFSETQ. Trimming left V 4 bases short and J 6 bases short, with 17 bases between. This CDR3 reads CASSPGDDEGQPQHF. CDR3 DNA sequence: TGCGCCAGCAGCCCAGGGGACGATGAGGGTCAGCCCCAGCATTTT.

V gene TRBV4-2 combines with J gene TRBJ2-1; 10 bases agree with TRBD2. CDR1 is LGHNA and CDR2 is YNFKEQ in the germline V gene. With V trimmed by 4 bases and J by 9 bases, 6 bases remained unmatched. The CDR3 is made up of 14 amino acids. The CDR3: CASSPSGRVGEQFF. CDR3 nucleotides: TGTGCCAGCAGCCCCAGCGGGAGGGTAGGTGAGCAGTTCTTC.

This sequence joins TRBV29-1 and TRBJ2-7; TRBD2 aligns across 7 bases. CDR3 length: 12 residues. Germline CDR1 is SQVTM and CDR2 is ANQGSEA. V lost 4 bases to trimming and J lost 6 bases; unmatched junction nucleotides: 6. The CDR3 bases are TGCAGCGTTGGCGACGGGGGGAGCGAGCAGTACTTC. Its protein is CSVGDGGSEQYF.

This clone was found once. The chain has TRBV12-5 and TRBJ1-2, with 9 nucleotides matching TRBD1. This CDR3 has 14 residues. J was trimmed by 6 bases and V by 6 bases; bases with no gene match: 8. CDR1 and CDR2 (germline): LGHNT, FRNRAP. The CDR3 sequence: CASGEAGTGHGYTF. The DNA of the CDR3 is TGTGCTAGTGGCGAAGCCGGGACAGGGCATGGCTACACCTTC.

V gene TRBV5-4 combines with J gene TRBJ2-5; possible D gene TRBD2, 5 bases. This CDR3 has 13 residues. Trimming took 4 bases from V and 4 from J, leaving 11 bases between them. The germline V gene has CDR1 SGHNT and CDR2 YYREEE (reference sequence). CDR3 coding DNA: TGTGCCAGCAGCCCTGGACTCGCAGAGACCCAGTACTTC. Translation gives CASSPGLAETQYF.